Listed here are 14 T cell receptor beta chains from one sample, sequenced in a study of molecular identifiers for immune sequencing clone quantification. TCRdb re-derived calls from the PCR reads in MiXCR, one entry per CDR3 protein. The sample carries some 590,000 distinct CDR3 sequences, roughly 25% recorded once. The sequencing input was naive CD8+ T cells from blood, with Jurkat cell RNA spiked in. Sample subset: FACS-sorted CD8+CD4-CCR7+CD45RA+ naive T cells. These receptors were obtained from a human donor in good health. Some libraries in this study had Jurkat cell RNA spiked in.

About this clonotype: A read error is possible here, since a much larger clone lies one base away. CDR3 sequence (DNA): TGTGCCAGCAGTTTAGTGCAACGACCCTACGAGCCGTACTTC. Translated, it gives CASSLVQRPYEPYF. The J gene is TRBJ2-7, the V gene TRBV28, with D hard to call. The CDR3 has 14 amino acids. Per germline, CDR1 MDHEN and CDR2 SYDVKM.

The chain links TRBV15 to TRBJ2-3, with 15 bases identical to TRBD2. After removal of 0 bases from V and 2 bases from J, the junction contained 6 bases not matched to a gene. Germline CDR1 is LNHNV and CDR2 is YYDKDF (reference sequence). There are 19 residues in the CDR3. Here the CDR3 reads CATSRDLWTSGRATDTQYF. DNA for the CDR3: TGTGCCACCAGCAGAGATTTGTGGACTAGCGGGAGGGCCACAGATACGCAGTATTTT.

This clonotype was detected only once. The DNA of the CDR3 is TGTGCCAGCAGTTTCCGAGGGAGCCCTTACAATGAGCAGTTCTTC. Translated, it gives CASSFRGSPYNEQFF. The V call is TRBV27, the J call TRBJ2-1, with D perhaps matching TRBD2 (5 bases). Trimming left V 3 bases short and J 4 bases short, with 13 bases between. The CDR3 loop spans 15 amino acids. Germline CDR1 MNHEY, CDR2 SMNVEV (reference sequence).

This clonotype was counted ten times or more. The CDR3 DNA reads as TGTGCCAGCAGCTTGGTTGCGGTGTGGGGAAAACCTGAAGCTTTCTTT. As protein: CASSLVAVWGKPEAFF. V gene TRBV5-6 combines with J gene TRBJ1-1, with D unclear. There are 16 residues in the CDR3. V lost 0 bases and J lost 6, with 18 bases in between. Germline V gene lookup returns CDR1 SGHDT and CDR2 YYEEEE.

This clonotype appeared many times. The gene calls are TRBV4-1 and TRBJ1-1; no firm D call. The CDR3 runs to 15 residues. Trimming shortened V by 0 bases and J by 2 bases, and 10 bases separated the two germline ends. The germline V gene has CDR1 MGHRA and CDR2 YSYEKL. CDR3 residues: CASSQDQTSNTEAFF. As DNA, the CDR3 is TGCGCCAGCAGCCAAGATCAAACGAGTAACACTGAAGCTTTCTTT.

This clonotype was observed many times. The V and J genes are TRBV21-1 and TRBJ2-3; TRBD1 is the table's D call, not checked against the DNA. TRBV21-1 is classified as a pseudogene. The CDR3 spans 17 residues. CDR3 bases: TGTGCCAGCAGCAAAACCCTTGGGACAGGGGGCGAAGATACGCAGTATTTT. Protein product: CASSKTLGTGGEDTQYF.

Points on this clonotype: A read error is possible here, since a much larger clone lies one base away. The gene calls are TRBV12-3 or TRBV12-4 and TRBJ2-3, with unresolved D. This CDR3 spans 11 amino acids. V dropped 10 bases and J dropped 4 bases, with 9 bases sitting between them. CDR3 in DNA: TGTGCCAATATAGCCTCAGATACGCAGTATTTT. Amino acids: CANIASDTQYF.

This clonotype was seen ten or more times. The V call is TRBV7-2, the J call TRBJ2-5; 7 bases agree with TRBD2. Trimming at V came to 4 bases and at J to 2 bases, leaving 10 bases not matched to a gene. Germline V CDR1 and CDR2: SGHTA, FQGNSA. CDR3 length: 16 residues. The DNA for the CDR3 is TGTGCCAGCAGCTCCCGGACTAGTCTGCGACAAGAGACCCAGTACTTC. It codes for CASSSRTSLRQETQYF.

V gene TRBV4-3 combines with J gene TRBJ2-7, with TRBD2 identical over 10 bases. Germline V gene sequence: CDR1 LGHNA, CDR2 YSLEER. The J segment lost 4 bases and the V segment lost 0 bases, leaving 6 bases of the junction unmatched. The CDR3 has 16 residues. DNA of the CDR3: TGCGCCAGCAGCCAAGACTCCGGGACTAGCGCATACGAGCAGTACTTC. Translation gives CASSQDSGTSAYEQYF.

This clonotype was seen many times. J is TRBJ2-7 and V is TRBV7-6, with a weak D call TRBD2 (5 bases). Trimming pared 6 bases from V and 6 bases from J, leaving 15 bases between. This CDR3 comprises 13 residues. The germline V gene has CDR1 SGHVS and CDR2 FNYEAQ. The CDR3 is CASSGGTHSEQYF. The CDR3 DNA sequence: TGTGCCAGCAGTGGAGGCACGCACTCCGAGCAGTACTTC.

The CDR3 sequence: CASSQSRTGAYEQYF. As DNA, the CDR3 is TGCGCCAGCAGCCAATCCCGGACAGGGGCCTACGAGCAGTACTTC. The chain couples TRBV4-3 to TRBJ2-7, with TRBD1 matching 9 bases. Trimming at V came to 2 bases and at J to 2 bases, leaving 4 bases not matched to a gene. CDR1 and CDR2 (germline): LGHNA, YSLEER. This CDR3 is 15 amino acids long.

This clonotype was seen more than once but under ten times. The chain combines TRBV25-1 with TRBJ2-7, with D maybe TRBD1 (8 bases). V dropped 6 bases and J dropped 3 bases, with 18 bases sitting between them. CDR1 is MGHDK and CDR2 is SYGVNS in the germline V gene. The CDR3 is made up of 15 amino acids. The DNA of the CDR3 is TGTGCCAGCAGACCGAACAGGGGGGGGATCTACGAGCAGTACTTC. This gives the protein CASRPNRGGIYEQYF.

The chain joins TRBV27 to TRBJ2-2; D gene unclear. The V end lost 7 bases, the J end lost 7 bases, and 13 bases lay between the germline ends. From germline, CDR1 is MNHEY and CDR2 SMNVEV (reference sequence). The CDR3 loop spans 13 amino acids. CDR3 protein: CASTRLGIGELFF. CDR3 in DNA: TGTGCCAGCACCCGGTTGGGTATCGGGGAGCTGTTTTTT.

A remark on this clonotype: A much larger clone sits a single nucleotide away, making a read error possible. This chain links TRBV7-9 with TRBJ2-2; 9 nucleotides line up with TRBD2. CDR1 and CDR2 from the germline V gene are SEHNR and FQNEAQ (reference sequence). The CDR3 is 16 amino acids. The CDR3 protein is CVSSSGTSSNTGELFF. The CDR3 nucleotides are TGTGTCAGCAGCTCCGGGACTAGCTCGAACACCGGGGAGCTGTTTTTT.